These 22 T cell receptor beta chains originate from one sample sequenced in a study of type 1 regulatory T cells. TCRdb redid the calling of the reads with MiXCR, one entry per CDR3 protein. This table has 60,000 to 75,000 distinct CDR3 sequences, roughly 20% appearing once. No antigens are known for them. Findings and caveats of the study: Tr1 cells had a more restricted TCR repertoire than non-Tr1 cells.

Input material: cultured type 1 regulatory T (Tr1) cells, either the whole culture or a sorted fraction (not recorded which). The receptor source for this set is a human donor in good health.

V is TRBV7-2 and J is TRBJ1-2; TRBD1 aligns across 8 bases. This CDR3 region has 14 residues. Germline V gene lookup returns CDR1 SGHTA and CDR2 FQGNSA. Trimming took 3 bases from V and 7 from J; bases not matched to a gene: 7. For the CDR3, the DNA is TGTGCCAGCAGCTTTGACAGGGGTGTTGGTGGCTACACCTTC. It specifies CASSFDRGVGGYTF.

The genes are TRBV19 and TRBJ1-5; 7 bases are shared with TRBD1. The CDR3 is 15 amino acids. Germline V gene data show CDR1 as LNHDA and CDR2 as SQIVND (reference sequence). J lost 2 bases, V lost 1 base, and 2 bases had no gene match. The CDR3 bases are TGTGCCAGTAGTATAGGGGGGACAGGCAATCAGCCCCAGCATTTT. The encoded protein is CASSIGGTGNQPQHF.

This sequence joins TRBV5-1 and TRBJ2-3; D gene unclear. The CDR3 contains 15 residues. The V and J ends lost 0 bases and 5 bases respectively, with 13 bases between them. The germline V gene encodes CDR1 SGHRS and CDR2 YFSETQ. CDR3 DNA: TGCGCCAGCAGCTTGGTAACCGGAAATGGAGATACGCAGTATTTT. This codes for CASSLVTGNGDTQYF.

This clonotype has more than one count but fewer than ten. The J gene is TRBJ1-1, the V gene TRBV10-3, with 8 bases aligning to TRBD1. V trimming: 6 bases; J trimming: 1 base; junction bases outside the gene matches: 4. Germline V gene sequence: CDR1 ENHRY, CDR2 SYGVKD. This CDR3 has 14 amino acids. The CDR3 sequence: CAIRRGQENTEAFF. Written as DNA, the CDR3 is TGTGCCATCAGGAGGGGACAGGAGAACACTGAAGCTTTCTTT.

This chain uses TRBV20-1 with TRBJ1-2, with 9 bases that match TRBD1. After removal of 3 bases from V and 7 bases from J, the junction contained 3 bases not matched to a gene. Germline values: CDR1 DFQATT, CDR2 SNEGSKA (reference sequence). The CDR3 covers 12 residues. CDR3 residues: CSARSDRGGYTF. The CDR3 nucleotides are TGCAGTGCTAGGTCGGACAGGGGTGGCTACACCTTC.

This clonotype is deemed medium-sized. This chain connects TRBV15 to TRBJ2-1; the D gene is possibly TRBD2 (5 bases). Per the germline V gene, CDR1 is LNHNV and CDR2 is YYDKDF (reference sequence). The germline V and J ends were trimmed by 0 bases and 6 bases, with 9 bases remaining between them. This CDR3 contains 14 residues. The DNA for the CDR3 is TGTGCCACCAGCAGAGATCCGGGGTTCAATGAGCAGTTCTTC. Translated, it gives CATSRDPGFNEQFF.

The V call is TRBV28, the J call TRBJ2-1; D perhaps matches TRBD2 (6 bases). This CDR3 region has 16 residues. V gave up 6 bases and J gave up 7 bases, with 22 bases separating them. Germline loops: CDR1 MDHEN, CDR2 SYDVKM. This CDR3 is CASSLGSGEVGNEQFF. DNA for the CDR3: TGTGCCAGCAGCCTGGGGTCGGGGGAGGTAGGGAATGAGCAGTTCTTC.

The chain carries TRBV15 and TRBJ2-5; no clear D gene. V was cut by 0 bases and J by 6 bases, with 8 bases left in between. This CDR3 has 13 amino acids. Germline V gives CDR1 LNHNV, CDR2 YYDKDF (reference sequence). CDR3 loop: CATSRDPFQTQYF. CDR3 coding DNA: TGTGCCACCAGCAGAGATCCGTTTCAGACCCAGTACTTC.

The J gene is TRBJ1-5, the V gene TRBV7-9, with D hard to call. V lost 2 bases to trimming and J lost 7 bases, with 9 bases between them. Germline V lookup: CDR1 SEHNR, CDR2 FQNEAQ (reference sequence). The CDR3 loop spans 13 amino acids. CDR3 nucleotides: TGTGCCAGCAGCTTAACAGCCGGGCAGCCCCAGCATTTT. Residues: CASSLTAGQPQHF.

This clonotype was counted at least ten times. The chain has TRBV5-1 and TRBJ2-2; D gene unclear. Germline V lookup: CDR1 SGHRS, CDR2 YFSETQ. Trimming shortened V by 2 bases and J by 5 bases, and 4 bases separated the two germline ends. The CDR3 is 12 residues long. Here the CDR3 DNA reads TGCGCCAGCAGCTTTGGGACCGGGGAGCTGTTTTTT. Translated: CASSFGTGELFF.

This clonotype was picked up a small number of times. V usage is TRBV6-5 and J usage is TRBJ1-3; D remains unclear. CDR3 length: 12 residues. V was pared by 6 bases and J by 8 bases, with 11 bases between. Germline CDR1 MNHEY, CDR2 SVGAGI. The CDR3, as DNA: TGTGCCAGCAGGGCCCCCGGTGACACCATATATTTT. It encodes CASRAPGDTIYF.

In its sample, this clonotype was seen a few times. The genes are TRBV12-3 or TRBV12-4 and TRBJ2-3, with D tentatively TRBD1 (7 bases). V dropped 6 bases and J dropped 4 bases, with 14 bases sitting between them. The CDR3 has 14 amino acids. The CDR3 nucleotides are TGTGCCAGCAGCCAGGGGGGATCGGCAGATACGCAGTATTTT. Protein product: CASSQGGSADTQYF.

This clonotype came up a few times. J is TRBJ1-1 and V is TRBV29-1; possibly TRBD1 for D (5 bases). The V and J ends lost 1 base and 11 bases respectively, with 17 bases between them. Per the germline V gene, CDR1 is SQVTM and CDR2 is ANQGSEA. This CDR3 is 13 amino acids long. The chain's CDR3 is CSVEGAPHGAAFF. CDR3 sequence (DNA): TGCAGCGTTGAAGGAGCCCCCCACGGGGCCGCTTTCTTT.

V usage is TRBV20-1 and J usage is TRBJ2-5, with unresolved D. V dropped 2 bases and J dropped 4 bases, with 2 bases sitting between them. There are 10 residues in the CDR3. Germline CDR1 and CDR2: DFQATT and SNEGSKA (reference sequence). CDR3 in amino acids: CSARTETQYF. DNA for the CDR3: TGCAGTGCTAGAACAGAGACCCAGTACTTC.

The genes are TRBV7-2 and TRBJ2-3; tentative D call: TRBD2 (6 bases). Trimming pared 4 bases from V and 4 bases from J, leaving 15 bases between. The CDR3 is made up of 15 amino acids. Germline V gene data show CDR1 as SGHTA and CDR2 as FQGNSA. The CDR3 sequence is CASSSPPGSSDTQYF. In nucleotides, the CDR3 is TGTGCCAGCAGCTCCCCGCCCGGGAGTTCAGATACGCAGTATTTT.

This clonotype has just a few counts. This chain links TRBV14 with TRBJ2-7, with TRBD1 as a possible D gene (5 bases). CDR3 length: 16 amino acids. Trimming shortened V by 0 bases and J by 2 bases, and 14 bases separated the two germline ends. Germline CDR1 is SGHDN and CDR2 is FVKESK. CDR3 region: CASSQEGVKWTYEQYF. CDR3 in DNA: TGTGCCAGCAGCCAAGAAGGGGTGAAATGGACCTACGAGCAGTACTTC.

The chain is built from TRBV5-1 and TRBJ1-4; TRBD1 might be the D (5 bases). CDR3 length equals 15 residues. Germline V CDR1 and CDR2: SGHRS, YFSETQ. V lost 0 bases, J lost 8 bases, and 14 bases lay in between. CDR3 nucleotide sequence: TGCGCCAGCAGCTTGGTAGGCAGGGAGGGCGAAAAACTGTTTTTT. It is translated as CASSLVGREGEKLFF.

This clonotype was counted between two and nine times. The V gene is TRBV18, the J gene TRBJ2-5; D might be TRBD1 (6 bases). The CDR3 spans 14 residues. In germline, CDR1 is KGHSH, CDR2 LQKENI. Between the trimmed V and J ends, which lost 8 bases and 7 bases, there was a span of 20 bases. The CDR3 DNA is TGTGCCAGCACGGTGGACAGAGCTTCAGGGACCCAGTACTTC. Translated, it gives CASTVDRASGTQYF.

This clonotype was recorded at least ten times. The chain links TRBV6-1 to TRBJ1-6, with a possible D match to TRBD1 (5 bases). From germline, CDR1 is MNHNS and CDR2 SASEGT. V shed 9 bases and J shed 9 bases, with 15 bases lying between them. The CDR3 is 13 amino acids. The CDR3 nucleotides are TGTGCCAGTTCGGGGCAGCTGAGTTCACCCCTCCACTTT. The encoded protein is CASSGQLSSPLHF.

The gene calls are TRBV7-2 and TRBJ2-5, with 10 nucleotides matching TRBD1. V lost 6 bases to trimming and J lost 4 bases; unmatched junction nucleotides: 2. CDR1 is SGHTA and CDR2 is FQGNSA in the germline V gene. This CDR3 is built from 13 residues. CDR3 sequence: CASRTGGAETQYF. DNA for the CDR3: TGTGCCAGCAGGACAGGGGGCGCAGAGACCCAGTACTTC.

The CDR3 spells CASSTKGTWGNSPLHF. The CDR3 coding sequence is TGTGCCAGCAGCACCAAAGGGACGTGGGGTAATTCACCCCTCCACTTT. The gene calls are TRBV6-5 and TRBJ1-6, with a weak D call TRBD1 (5 bases). From germline, CDR1 is MNHEY and CDR2 SVGAGI. V lost 6 bases and J 6 bases, leaving 18 bases between the germline ends. This CDR3 region has 16 residues.

This clonotype was seen a handful of times. This chain joins TRBV11-2 and TRBJ2-7, with 9 bases identical to TRBD1. The CDR3 is 16 amino acids. Germline V gives CDR1 SGHAT, CDR2 FQNNGV. V gave up 0 bases and J gave up 5 bases; unmatched junction bases: 8. The CDR3 reads CASSLDYWDRDDEQYF. CDR3 DNA sequence: TGTGCCAGCAGCTTAGATTACTGGGACAGGGACGACGAGCAGTACTTC.